The rows below give T cell receptor beta chains drawn from one sample of a study of blood T cell repertoires in COVID-19. Libraries were prepared by immunoSEQ multiplex PCR; TCRdb keeps only in-frame clonotypes and omits some of them. The data hold 110,000 to 150,000 clones, with roughly three quarters observed a single time. The sample consisted of peripheral blood. All receptors derive from a man in his 60s with acute or convalescent COVID-19. Both conserved end residues are trimmed from each CDR3. Expanded clones are given a class, and other clones once, few, many or no size at all.

TRBV4-1	TRBJ2-7	12	few	ASSPLGGLYEQY
TRBV5-1	TRBJ2-4	11	NA	ASSPLEGGGQY
TRBV19	TRBJ1-5	16	NA	ASSRGGDRFLGYQPQH
TRBV5-1	TRBJ2-1	13	NA	ASSYVGGGYNEQF
TRBV7-9	TRBJ2-5	12	NA	ASSFWGVQETQY
TRBV19	TRBJ2-5	12	NA	ASSRSGQGETQY
TRBV10-3	TRBJ2-5	13	NA	AISESGREAETQY
TRBV3-1/TRBV3-2	TRBJ2-1	13	NA	ASSSSFAVHNEQF
TRBV5-1	TRBJ1-5	15	once	ASSLFPSGQGNQPQH
TRBV11-2	TRBJ2-7	12	NA	ASSWGGGSYEQY
TRBV2	TRBJ2-7	11	NA	ASSYRISYEQY
TRBV27	TRBJ2-4	11	NA	ASRGVSGNIQY
TRBV18	TRBJ2-7	13	once	ASSSRRTGDGEQY
TRBV19	TRBJ1-5	15	many	ASSIDKLGQGHQPQH
TRBV5-4	TRBJ2-3	13	NA	ASSPGTGAGNTQY
TRBV28	TRBJ2-2	13	NA	ASSRDSPNTGELF
TRBV14	TRBJ2-2	13	NA	ASRRGQGTTGELF
TRBV7-2	TRBJ2-1	13	NA	ASSPPGTTSNEQF
TRBV5-1	TRBJ2-7	12	NA	ASSPGLAGGQQY
TRBV11-2	TRBJ2-2	11	NA	ASSLSSTGELF
TRBV15	TRBJ1-6	14	NA	ATSRDPRQGGSPLH
TRBV9	TRBJ2-3	14	NA	ASSVGGAGGRDTQY
TRBV3-1/TRBV3-2	TRBJ2-1	14	NA	ASSQVGLAGGGEQF
TRBV2	TRBJ2-2	13	NA	ASSDLGAVVGELF
TRBV24-1	TRBJ2-2	15	many	ATSDLPRDRNTGELF
TRBV12-3/TRBV12-4	TRBJ1-5	11	NA	ASSRKGDQPQH
TRBV13	TRBJ2-3	14	few	ASSSGLAGGQRTQY
TRBV5-1	TRBJ1-5	11	NA	ASSPSGTEPQH
TRBV13	TRBJ2-7	11	NA	ASNRQGGYEQY
TRBV5-5	TRBJ2-1	15	NA	ASSLAPTSGSPHEQF
TRBV9	TRBJ2-3	15	once	ASSVGAGRESTDTQY
TRBV6-1	TRBJ1-3	14	NA	ASSEAQGRSGNTIY
TRBV10-2	TRBJ2-4	13	NA	ASSPDRGGKNIQY
TRBV10-3	TRBJ1-1	12	NA	AISQGSSNTEAF
TRBV6-5	TRBJ2-2	13	NA	ASSLASGYTGELF
TRBV28	TRBJ1-2	14	NA	ASSLVGDRGDYGYT
TRBV7-8	TRBJ2-7	11	NA	ASTITGAYEQY
TRBV19	TRBJ2-3	13	few	ASSIEGGRTDTQY
TRBV3-1/TRBV3-2	TRBJ2-4	18	NA	ASSQAGRGPPRRAKNIQY
TRBV23-1	TRBJ2-1	16	NA	ASSRGTSGRTRYNEQF
TRBV6-5	TRBJ2-7	12	NA	ASTEGQLFYEQY
TRBV6-5	TRBJ2-1	13	NA	ASSPGLAGRNEQF
TRBV18	TRBJ2-5	11	NA	ASSPNLRETQY
TRBV11-1	TRBJ2-1	13	many	ASSPSGSSYNEQF
TRBV3-1/TRBV3-2	TRBJ2-5	13	NA	ASSPPLAAQETQY
TRBV3-1/TRBV3-2	TRBJ2-3	15	once	ASSQDDQRQSTDTQY
TRBV28	TRBJ2-5	11	NA	ASSLSREQTQY
TRBV6-5	TRBJ2-5	13	NA	ASSWVAGVKETQY
TRBV27	TRBJ1-2	12	once	ASSPTNFPFGYT
TRBV7-8	TRBJ2-2	13	NA	ASSRGLTNTGELF